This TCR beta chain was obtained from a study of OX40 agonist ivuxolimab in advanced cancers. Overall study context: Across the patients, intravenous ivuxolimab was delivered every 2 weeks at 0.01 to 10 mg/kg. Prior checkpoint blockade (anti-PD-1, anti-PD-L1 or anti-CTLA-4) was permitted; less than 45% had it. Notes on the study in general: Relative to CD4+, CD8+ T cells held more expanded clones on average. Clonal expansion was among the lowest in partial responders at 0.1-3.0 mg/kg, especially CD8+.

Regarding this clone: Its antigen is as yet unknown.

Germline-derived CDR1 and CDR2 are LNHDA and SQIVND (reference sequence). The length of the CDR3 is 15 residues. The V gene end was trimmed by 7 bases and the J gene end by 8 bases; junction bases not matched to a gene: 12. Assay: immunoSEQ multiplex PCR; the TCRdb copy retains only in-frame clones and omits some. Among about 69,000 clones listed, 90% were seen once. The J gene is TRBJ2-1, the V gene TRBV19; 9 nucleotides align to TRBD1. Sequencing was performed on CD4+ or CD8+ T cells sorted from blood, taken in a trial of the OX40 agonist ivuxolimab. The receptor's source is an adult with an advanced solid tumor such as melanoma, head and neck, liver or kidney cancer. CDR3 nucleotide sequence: TGTGCCAGTAAAACCGGGACAGGGCGGAATGATGAGCAGTTCTTC. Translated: CASKTGTGRNDEQFF.